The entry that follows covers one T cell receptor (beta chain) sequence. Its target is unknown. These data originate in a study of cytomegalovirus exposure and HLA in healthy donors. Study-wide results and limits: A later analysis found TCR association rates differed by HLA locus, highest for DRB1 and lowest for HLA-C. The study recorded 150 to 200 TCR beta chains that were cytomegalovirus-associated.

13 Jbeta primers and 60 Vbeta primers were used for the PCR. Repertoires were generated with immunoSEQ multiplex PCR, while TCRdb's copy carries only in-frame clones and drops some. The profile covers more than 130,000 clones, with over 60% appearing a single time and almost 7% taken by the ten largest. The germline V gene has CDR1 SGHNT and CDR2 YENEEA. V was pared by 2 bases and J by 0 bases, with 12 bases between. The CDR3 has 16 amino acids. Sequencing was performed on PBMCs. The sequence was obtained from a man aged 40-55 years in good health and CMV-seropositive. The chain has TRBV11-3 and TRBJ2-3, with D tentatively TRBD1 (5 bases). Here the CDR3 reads CASSLWVDTSTDTQYF. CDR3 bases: TGTGCCAGCAGCTTATGGGTGGACACGAGCACAGATACGCAGTATTTT.